This T cell receptor (beta chain) was captured by sequencing in a study of cytomegalovirus exposure and HLA in healthy donors. PCR involved 60 Vbeta and 13 Jbeta primers. Assay used: immunoSEQ multiplex PCR; TCRdb lists only in-frame clones, some missing. The repertoire has about 170,000 clones, around 76% of them found once; the top ten carry about 7%. The CDR3 loop spans 16 amino acids. V was shortened by 5 bases and J by 4 bases, with 15 bases between the two germline ends. CDR1 is MNHNY, CDR2 SVGAGI, per germline (reference sequence). The clonotype was recovered from a man in his forties or fifties in good health and CMV-seropositive. The specimen was PBMCs. This sequence joins TRBV6-6 and TRBJ2-6, with TRBD1 as a possible D gene (8 bases). The CDR3 is CASSRDRGGGANVLTF. DNA for the CDR3: TGTGCCAGCAGTCGCGACAGGGGAGGGGGGGCCAACGTCCTGACTTTC.